The next 10 T cell receptor beta chains were all read from a single sample in a study of response to subunit inactivated influenza vaccine. TCRdb reanalysed the RT-PCR reads using MiXCR and keeps one entry per CDR3 protein. The data show about 650,000 distinct CDR3 sequences, 14% seen once. The source material was PBMCs from blood, sampled roughly 2 weeks before vaccination. The receptors shown here come from a man in his forties or fifties who received an inactivated influenza vaccine.

This clonotype has a handful of counts. The chain combines TRBV7-2 with TRBJ2-7, with D perhaps TRBD2 (5 bases). The CDR3 consists of 16 residues. Looked up from germline, CDR1 is SGHTA and CDR2 is FQGNSA. Trimming removed 4 bases from V and 1 base from J, with 17 bases in between. CDR3 DNA: TGTGCCAGCAGCTCACGAGGTACTAGGAAGTCCTACGAGCAGTACTTC. Amino acid sequence: CASSSRGTRKSYEQYF.

The chain couples TRBV7-9 to TRBJ2-6; D might be TRBD1 (6 bases). From germline, CDR1 is SEHNR and CDR2 FQNEAQ (reference sequence). The length of the CDR3 is 17 residues. Trimming left V 1 base short and J 4 bases short, with 14 bases between. CDR3 sequence reads: CASSLVGRGYGANVLTF. DNA of the CDR3: TGTGCCAGCAGCTTAGTCGGCAGGGGTTACGGGGCCAACGTCCTGACTTTC.

This clonotype was observed many times. The genes are TRBV5-5 and TRBJ1-5, with D perhaps matching TRBD1 (5 bases). Germline CDR1 and CDR2: SGHKS and YYEKEE (reference sequence). Trimming removed 6 bases from V and 7 bases from J, with 20 bases in between. The CDR3 is 15 residues long. CDR3 in amino acids: CASTYGGVSGQPQHF. The CDR3 nucleotides are TGTGCCAGCACCTATGGAGGGGTGTCAGGGCAGCCCCAGCATTTT.

V usage is TRBV20-1 and J usage is TRBJ2-1, with 9 bases that match TRBD2. This CDR3 spans 17 amino acids. J was trimmed by 8 bases and V by 0 bases; bases with no gene match: 14. Germline CDR1 DFQATT, CDR2 SNEGSKA (reference sequence). CDR3 DNA sequence: TGCAGTGCTAGAGACCTTCCACTTACGCGGGGGGGCCATGAGCAGTTCTTC. It specifies CSARDLPLTRGGHEQFF.

This clonotype was detected only a few times. V is TRBV6-2 or TRBV6-3 and J is TRBJ2-7; D gene unclear. Trimming shortened V by 0 bases and J by 5 bases, and 17 bases separated the two germline ends. The CDR3 runs 16 residues. From germline, CDR1 is MNHEY and CDR2 SVGEGT. CDR3 in amino acids: CASSYSIGHNEDEQYF. In DNA, the CDR3 is TGTGCCAGCAGTTACTCGATCGGGCACAATGAAGACGAGCAGTACTTC.

This clonotype turned up a few times. This chain uses TRBV20-1 with TRBJ2-5, with D possibly matching TRBD1 (6 bases). V lost 5 bases to trimming and J lost 3 bases, with 16 bases between them. Germline V CDR1 and CDR2: DFQATT, SNEGSKA (reference sequence). There are 14 residues in the CDR3. The CDR3 DNA reads TGCAGTGCTCCGGTCGGGCGACAGGAAGAGACCCAGTACTTC. This sequence encodes CSAPVGRQEETQYF.

Written as DNA, the CDR3 is TGCGCCAGCAGTCTTGGCGGCGGGGTCAGGGCAGATACGCAGTATTTT. Translating it yields CASSLGGGVRADTQYF. The V call is TRBV5-1, the J call TRBJ2-3, with D possibly being TRBD2 (6 bases). V was trimmed by 5 bases and J by 4 bases, leaving 20 bases between them. The CDR3 is 16 amino acids. Germline V gene lookup returns CDR1 SGHRS and CDR2 YFSETQ.

This clonotype was recorded a few times. This chain uses TRBV20-1 with TRBJ1-2, with 10 nucleotides matching TRBD1. The V and J ends lost 6 bases and 4 bases, in that order; junction bases with no gene match: 8. In germline, CDR1 is DFQATT, CDR2 SNEGSKA (reference sequence). The length of the CDR3 is 14 residues. The CDR3 protein is CSASEGQGSYGYTF. In nucleotides, the CDR3 is TGCAGTGCCTCGGAGGGACAGGGGTCCTATGGCTACACCTTC.

This clonotype was detected a few times. V and J are TRBV6-1 and TRBJ2-1, with 7 bases lining up with TRBD2. Germline trimming cut 7 bases from V and 5 bases from J; bases unmatched to any gene: 11. CDR3 length: 15 amino acids. CDR1 is MNHNS and CDR2 is SASEGT in the germline V gene. CDR3 nucleotide sequence: TGTGCCAGCAACCATCGGGAGGTGGGTCACAATGAGCAGTTCTTC. Translating gives CASNHREVGHNEQFF.

This clonotype has a handful of counts. V and J are TRBV12-3 or TRBV12-4 and TRBJ1-5; D gene uncertain. This CDR3 is built from 13 residues. V was clipped by 5 bases and J by 5 bases, with 10 bases between them. The CDR3 region has the DNA TGTGCCAGCAGTACCCACCAAGATCAGCCCCAGCATTTT. Amino acid sequence: CASSTHQDQPQHF.